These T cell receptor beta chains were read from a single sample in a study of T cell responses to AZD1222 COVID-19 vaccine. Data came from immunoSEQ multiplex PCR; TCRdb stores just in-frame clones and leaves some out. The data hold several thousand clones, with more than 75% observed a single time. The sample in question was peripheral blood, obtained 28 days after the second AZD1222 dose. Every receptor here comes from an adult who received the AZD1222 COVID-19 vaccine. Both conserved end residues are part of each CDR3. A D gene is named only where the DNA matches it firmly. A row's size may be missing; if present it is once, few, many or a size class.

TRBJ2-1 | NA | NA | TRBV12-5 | TGTGCTAGTGGTTTAGGCGGGGTACCCTACAATGAGCAGTTCTTC | CASGLGGVPYNEQFF
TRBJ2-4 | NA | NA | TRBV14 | TGTGCCAGCAGCCAAGATTTGAGGAAAGGACCGGGGATTCAGTACTTC | CASSQDLRKGPGIQYF
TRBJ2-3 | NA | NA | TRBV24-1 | TGTGCCACCAGTGATTCCCTCGGCCGGGACTCCACAGATACGCAGTATTTT | CATSDSLGRDSTDTQYF
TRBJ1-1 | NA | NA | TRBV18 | TGTGCCAGCTCAGCCCAGCAATGGGCTTTCTTT | CASSAQQWAFF
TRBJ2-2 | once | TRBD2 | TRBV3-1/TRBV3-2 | TGTGCCAGCAGCTCCCGGACTAGCGGGATGGAGCTGTTTTTT | CASSSRTSGMELFF
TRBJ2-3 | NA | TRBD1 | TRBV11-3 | TGTGCCAGCAGCTTAGGCAGCAGGGGGTCAATGGATACGCAGTATTTT | CASSLGSRGSMDTQYF
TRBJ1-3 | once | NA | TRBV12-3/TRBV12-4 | TGTGCCAGCCGGGATACCTCTGGAAACACCATATATTTT | CASRDTSGNTIYF
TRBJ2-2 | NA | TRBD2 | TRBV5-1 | TGCGCCAGCAGCTCCACTAGCGGGAGAAACACCGGGGAGCTGTTTTTT | CASSSTSGRNTGELFF
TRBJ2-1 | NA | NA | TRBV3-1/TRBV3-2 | TGTGCCAGCAGCCAAGGGAGCGGACCCTACAATGAGCAGTTCTTC | CASSQGSGPYNEQFF
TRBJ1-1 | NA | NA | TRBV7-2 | TGTGCCAGCAGCTTAGGCGGCAGGATGAACACTGAAGCTTTCTTT | CASSLGGRMNTEAFF
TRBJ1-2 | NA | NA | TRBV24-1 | TGTGCCACCAGGGGGGCAGCCGGCTACACCTTC | CATRGAAGYTF
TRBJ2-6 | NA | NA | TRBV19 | TGTGCCACCGCAGGGACTGGGGCCAACGTCCTGACTTTC | CATAGTGANVLTF
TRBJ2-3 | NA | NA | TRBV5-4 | TGTGCCAGCAGCCGAGACGCGGCAGATACGCAGTATTTT | CASSRDAADTQYF
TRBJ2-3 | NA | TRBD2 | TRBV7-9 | TGTGCCAGCAGGTCGAAAGCGGCGGGAGGATCGCCAGATACGCAGTATTTT | CASRSKAAGGSPDTQYF
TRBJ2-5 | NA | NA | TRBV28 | TGTGCCAGCAGTTTATGGGGGACGGGAGAGACCCAGTACTTC | CASSLWGTGETQYF
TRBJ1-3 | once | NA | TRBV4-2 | TGTGCCAGCAGCCAAGTGGTGGCGCCGAAGGGAAACACCATATATTTT | CASSQVVAPKGNTIYF
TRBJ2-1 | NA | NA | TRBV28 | TGTGCCAGCAGTTTATCATTCACGAGCTCCTACAATGAGCAGTTCTTC | CASSLSFTSSYNEQFF
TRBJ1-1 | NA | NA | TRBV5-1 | TGCGCCAGCAGCTTAGGGACGGAGAACACTGAAGCTTTCTTT | CASSLGTENTEAFF
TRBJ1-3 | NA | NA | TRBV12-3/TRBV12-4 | TGTGCCAGCAGTATCCAGGGTTACACCATATATTTT | CASSIQGYTIYF
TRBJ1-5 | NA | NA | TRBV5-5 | TGTGCCAGCAGCTTGGCCGGGGATCAGCCCCAGCATTTT | CASSLAGDQPQHF
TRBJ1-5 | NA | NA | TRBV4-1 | TGCGCCAGCAGCCGGGCGGGTTTCAATCAGCCCCAGCATTTT | CASSRAGFNQPQHF
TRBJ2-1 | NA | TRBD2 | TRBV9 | TGTGCCAGCAGCGTAGGACTAGCGGGAGGAACCTACAATGAGCAGTTCTTC | CASSVGLAGGTYNEQFF
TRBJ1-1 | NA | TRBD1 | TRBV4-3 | TGCGCCAGCACAGAAGACACAGGGGGAAGGGCTGAAGCTTTCTTT | CASTEDTGGRAEAFF
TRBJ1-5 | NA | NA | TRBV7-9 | TGTGCCAGAGCCGGGATGAATAGCAATCAGCCCCAGCATTTT | CARAGMNSNQPQHF
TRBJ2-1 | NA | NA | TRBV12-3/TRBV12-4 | TGTGCCAGCGGTGCGAGTTGGTACAATGAGCAGTTCTTC | CASGASWYNEQFF
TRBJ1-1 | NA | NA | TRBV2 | TGTGCCAGCAGTGTTGCGGTGGGCACTGAAGCTTTCTTT | CASSVAVGTEAFF
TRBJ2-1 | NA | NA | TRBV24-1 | TGTGCCACCAGTCCCCGGGACACAGATTACAATGAGCAGTTCTTC | CATSPRDTDYNEQFF
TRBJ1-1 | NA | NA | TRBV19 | TGTGCCAGCGGACAGCCGAACACTGAAGCTTTCTTT | CASGQPNTEAFF
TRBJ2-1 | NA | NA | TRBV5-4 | TGTGCCAGCAGCCCCGGTTCGGGGGAGCAGTTCTTC | CASSPGSGEQFF
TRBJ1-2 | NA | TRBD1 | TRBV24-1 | TGTGCCACCTATGACCCGGGACAGGCCCTCGGGGGCTACACCTTC | CATYDPGQALGGYTF
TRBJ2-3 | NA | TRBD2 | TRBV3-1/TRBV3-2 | TGTGCCAGCAGCCTCCGACTAGCGGGAGATACGCAGTATTTT | CASSLRLAGDTQYF
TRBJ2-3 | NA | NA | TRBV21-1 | TGTGCCAGCAGCCCCCGGGACAGGGAAATTGCAGATACGCAGTATTTT | CASSPRDREIADTQYF
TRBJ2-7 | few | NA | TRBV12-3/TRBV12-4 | TGTGCCAGCAGTTTTAAACTGTCCGTCGAGCAGTACTTC | CASSFKLSVEQYF
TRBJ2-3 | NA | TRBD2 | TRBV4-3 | TGCGCCAGCAGCCACCTTTCGACTAGCGGGAGCGGCGATACGCAGTATTTT | CASSHLSTSGSGDTQYF
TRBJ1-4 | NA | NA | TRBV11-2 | TGTGCCAGCACAGGGCTTACCCCTGAACTGTTTTTT | CASTGLTPELFF
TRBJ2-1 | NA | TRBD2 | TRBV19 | TGTGCCAGTAGTATTTTTGGTCTAGCGGATGAGAATGAGCAGTTCTTC | CASSIFGLADENEQFF
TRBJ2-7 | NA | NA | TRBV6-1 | TGTGCCAGCAGTGAAGTTGGAACCCGGGACCGCAAATACTACTTC | CASSEVGTRDRKYYF
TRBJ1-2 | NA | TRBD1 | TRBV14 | TGTGCCAGCAGCCAAGTCGGGGACAGGGCCTATGGCTACACCTTC | CASSQVGDRAYGYTF
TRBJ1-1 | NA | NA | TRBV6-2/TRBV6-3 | TGTGCCAGCAGTTACTCGATTTCGGTAGGCACTGAAGCTTTCTTT | CASSYSISVGTEAFF
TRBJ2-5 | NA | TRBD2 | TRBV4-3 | TGCGCCAGCAGCCCGGTAGCGGGAGGGGGGCAGACCCAGTACTTC | CASSPVAGGGQTQYF
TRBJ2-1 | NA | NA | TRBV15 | TGTGCCACCAGCAGAGATCATCCGGGAGAGTACTACAATGAGCAGTTCTTC | CATSRDHPGEYYNEQFF
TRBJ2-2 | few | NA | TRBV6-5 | TGTGCCAGCATTGGACAGGGCGGGGGCGCCGGGGAGCTGTTTTTT | CASIGQGGGAGELFF